Included here is one T cell receptor (beta chain) sequence, with context. The sample holds other DNA sequences that translate to the same CDR3. For recovered donors of Cohort 3, there were two negative PCRs, clearance, or symptom resolution. This record belongs to a study of blood T cell repertoires in COVID-19. Some clones are missing from TCRdb's copy, which holds only in-frame ones; the method was immunoSEQ multiplex PCR. The sample holds 300,000 to 350,000 clones, 88% seen once. The CDR3 covers 15 residues. CDR1 and CDR2 (germline): SGHRS, YFSETQ. Trimming removed 0 bases from V and 2 bases from J, with 8 bases in between.

The specimen sequenced was PBMCs or T cells enriched from blood (not recorded which). This clonotype originated in a man aged 25-45 years who had recovered from COVID-19. The chain couples TRBV5-1 to TRBJ1-4, with a weak D call TRBD1 (6 bases). DNA for the CDR3: TGCGCCAGCAGCTTGGAGGGGGGGACTAATGAAAAACTGTTTTTT. Its translation: CASSLEGGTNEKLFF.